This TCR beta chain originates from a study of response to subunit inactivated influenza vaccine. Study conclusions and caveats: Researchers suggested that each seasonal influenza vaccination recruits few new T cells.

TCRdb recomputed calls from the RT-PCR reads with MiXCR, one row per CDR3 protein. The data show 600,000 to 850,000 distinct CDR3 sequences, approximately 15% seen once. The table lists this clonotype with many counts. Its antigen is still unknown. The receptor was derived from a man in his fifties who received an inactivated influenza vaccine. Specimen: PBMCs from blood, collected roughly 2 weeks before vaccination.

The CDR3 here is CASSPGLAGGENIQYF. DNA for the CDR3: TGTGCCAGCAGCCCAGGACTAGCGGGAGGGGAAAACATTCAGTACTTC. This chain uses TRBV11-3 with TRBJ2-4; 15 nucleotides line up with TRBD2. With V trimmed by 5 bases and J by 5 bases, 4 bases remained unmatched. Germline CDR1 reads SGHNT; CDR2 reads YENEEA. The CDR3 covers 16 residues.